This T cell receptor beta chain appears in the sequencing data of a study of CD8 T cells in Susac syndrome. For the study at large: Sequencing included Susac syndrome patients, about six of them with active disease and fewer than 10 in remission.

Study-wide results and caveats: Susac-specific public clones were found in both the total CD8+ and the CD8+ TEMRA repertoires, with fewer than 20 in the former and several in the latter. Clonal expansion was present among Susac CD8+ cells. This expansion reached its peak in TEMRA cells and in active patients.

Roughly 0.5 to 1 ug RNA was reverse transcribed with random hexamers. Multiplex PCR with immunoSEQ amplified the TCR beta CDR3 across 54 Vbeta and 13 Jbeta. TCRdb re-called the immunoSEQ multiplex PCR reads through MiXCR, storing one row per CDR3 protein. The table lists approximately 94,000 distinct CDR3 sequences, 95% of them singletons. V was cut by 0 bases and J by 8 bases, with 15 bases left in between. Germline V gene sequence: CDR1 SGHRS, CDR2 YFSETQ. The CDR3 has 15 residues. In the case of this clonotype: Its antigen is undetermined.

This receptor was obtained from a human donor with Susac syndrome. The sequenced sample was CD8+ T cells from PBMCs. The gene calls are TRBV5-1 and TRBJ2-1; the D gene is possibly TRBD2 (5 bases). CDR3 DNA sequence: TGCGCCAGCAGCTTGGAGTCCCGCACGCGGGATGAGCAGTTCTTC. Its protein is CASSLESRTRDEQFF.